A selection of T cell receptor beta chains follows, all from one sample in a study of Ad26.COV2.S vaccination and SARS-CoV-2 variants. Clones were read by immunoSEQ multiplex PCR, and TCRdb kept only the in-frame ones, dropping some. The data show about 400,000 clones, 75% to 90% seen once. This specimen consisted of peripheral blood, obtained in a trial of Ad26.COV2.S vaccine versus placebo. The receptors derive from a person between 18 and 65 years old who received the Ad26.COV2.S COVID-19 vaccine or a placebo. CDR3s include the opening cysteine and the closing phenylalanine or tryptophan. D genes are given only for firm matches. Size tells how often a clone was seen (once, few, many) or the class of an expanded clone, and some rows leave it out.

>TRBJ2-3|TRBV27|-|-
CASSLAGTPTDTQYF
TGTGCCAGCAGTTTAGCGGGGACCCCCACAGATACGCAGTATTTT
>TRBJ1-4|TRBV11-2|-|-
CASSPTVETNEKLFF
TGTGCCAGCAGCCCCACAGTGGAGACTAATGAAAAACTGTTTTTT
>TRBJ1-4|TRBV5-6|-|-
CASSVGTRGEKLFF
TGTGCCAGCAGCGTCGGGACAAGAGGTGAAAAACTGTTTTTT
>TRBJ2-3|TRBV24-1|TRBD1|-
CATSDTRDRTDTQYF
TGTGCCACCAGTGATACCCGGGACAGAACAGATACGCAGTATTTT
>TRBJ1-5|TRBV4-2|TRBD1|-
CASSLRTGLSNQPQHF
TGTGCCAGCAGCCTCAGGACAGGACTTAGCAATCAGCCCCAGCATTTT
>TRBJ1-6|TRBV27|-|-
CASSFLTDNSPLHF
TGTGCCAGCAGTTTCTTGACAGATAATTCACCCCTCCACTTT
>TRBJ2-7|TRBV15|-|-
CATSRDRGLSYEQYF
TGTGCCACCAGCAGAGATCGCGGACTCTCCTACGAGCAGTACTTC
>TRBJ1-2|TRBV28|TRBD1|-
CASSWGQAAYGYTF
TGTGCCAGCAGTTGGGGACAGGCCGCCTATGGCTACACCTTC
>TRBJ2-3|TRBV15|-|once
CATSSQQSPEGTDTQYF
TGTGCCACCAGCAGCCAGCAAAGCCCAGAGGGCACAGATACGCAGTATTTT
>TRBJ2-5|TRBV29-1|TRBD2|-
CSVESPGLAGGETQYF
TGCAGCGTTGAATCCCCGGGACTAGCGGGAGGGGAGACCCAGTACTTC
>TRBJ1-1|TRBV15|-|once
CATSIGARGTEAFF
TGTGCCACCAGCATCGGGGCCCGGGGCACTGAAGCTTTCTTT
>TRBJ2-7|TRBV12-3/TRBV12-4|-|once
CASSFGSEQYF
TGTGCCAGCAGTTTCGGCTCCGAGCAGTACTTC
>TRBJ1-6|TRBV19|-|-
CASSVGRGNSPLHF
TGTGCCAGTAGTGTTGGACGGGGAAATTCACCCCTCCACTTT